Reported below is one T cell receptor beta chain. The antigen is unknown. Some clones are missing from TCRdb's copy, which holds only in-frame ones; the method was immunoSEQ multiplex PCR. This sample carries over 950,000 clones, 70% to 80% of them seen once, and the ten largest clones take roughly 0.82%. The CDR3 has 16 amino acids. Per germline, CDR1 SGHVS and CDR2 FQNEAQ. Trimming stripped 2 bases from V and 0 bases from J, with 14 bases between. The source of the sample is a study of shared clonotypes between healthy human individuals. Study results and caveats: Memory subsets generally showed lower estimated richness than naive subsets. The diversity represented, both genetic and in exposure history, was limited by few donors. Depth was large, yet rarefaction showed that sorted-subset sequencing was incomplete.

The sample taken for sequencing was memory CD4+ T cells from PBMCs. This sample's subset: CD45RA-negative fraction. The chain is built from TRBV7-8 and TRBJ2-7, with D perhaps matching TRBD1 (5 bases). The TCR comes from a man younger than 35 in good health. Some clones in this sample may be carry-over from other donors' samples. The CDR3 is CASSLMGLQSSYEQYF. CDR3 coding DNA: TGTGCCAGCAGCTTAATGGGGCTCCAAAGCTCCTACGAGCAGTACTTC.